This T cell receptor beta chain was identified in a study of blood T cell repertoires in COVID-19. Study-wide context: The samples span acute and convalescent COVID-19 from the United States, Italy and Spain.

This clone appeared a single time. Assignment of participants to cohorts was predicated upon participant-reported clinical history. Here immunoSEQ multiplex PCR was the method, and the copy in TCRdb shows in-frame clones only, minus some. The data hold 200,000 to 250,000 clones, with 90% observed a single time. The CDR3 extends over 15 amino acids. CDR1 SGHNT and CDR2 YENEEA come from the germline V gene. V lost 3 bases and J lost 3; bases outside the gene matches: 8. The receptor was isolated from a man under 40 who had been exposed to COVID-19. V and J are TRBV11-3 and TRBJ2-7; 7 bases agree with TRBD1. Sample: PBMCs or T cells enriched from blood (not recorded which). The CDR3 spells CASSFLTGSDYEQYF. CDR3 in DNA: TGTGCCAGCAGCTTCCTGACAGGGTCGGACTACGAGCAGTACTTC.